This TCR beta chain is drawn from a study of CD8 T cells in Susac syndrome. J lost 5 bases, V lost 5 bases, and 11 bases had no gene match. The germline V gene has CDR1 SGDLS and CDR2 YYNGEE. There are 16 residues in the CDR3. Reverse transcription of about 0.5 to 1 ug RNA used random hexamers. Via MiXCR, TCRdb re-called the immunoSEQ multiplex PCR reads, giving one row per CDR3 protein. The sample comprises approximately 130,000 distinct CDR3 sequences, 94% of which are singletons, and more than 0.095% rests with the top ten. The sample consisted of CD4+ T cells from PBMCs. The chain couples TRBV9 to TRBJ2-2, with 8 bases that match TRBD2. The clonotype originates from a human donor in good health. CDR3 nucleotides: TGTGCCAGCAGTCCTACTAGCGGCGGGGGGACCGGGGAGCTGTTTTTT. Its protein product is CASSPTSGGGTGELFF.